These T cell receptor beta chains were read from a single sample in a study of cytomegalovirus exposure and HLA in healthy donors. Some clones are missing from TCRdb's copy, which holds only in-frame ones; the method was immunoSEQ multiplex PCR. The repertoire holds fewer than 250,000 clones, about 85% seen once, with approximately 10% in the top ten. The specimen was PBMCs. The receptors come from a woman in her 50s in good health and CMV-seropositive. Both conserved end residues are part of each CDR3. Fields, in order: D gene, clone size, V gene, J gene, CDR3 length, CDR3 DNA, CDR3 protein. A D gene is named only where the DNA matches it firmly. Rows may omit the clone size; those that give it use once, few, many or a size class.

NA	NA	TRBV19	TRBJ2-7	13	TGTGCCAGTAGTACCCTCCCTCCCTACGAGCAGTACTTC	CASSTLPPYEQYF
NA	NA	TRBV2	TRBJ2-1	13	TGTGCCAGCAAGGCATCGCCCGAGGATGAGCAGTTCTTC	CASKASPEDEQFF
NA	NA	TRBV18	TRBJ2-2	16	TGTGCCAGCTCACCCCAAGACACAAAGAACACCGGGGAGCTGTTTTTT	CASSPQDTKNTGELFF
NA	once	TRBV19	TRBJ1-1	12	TGTGCCAGTAATGTGCCGGGACAAAAGGCTTTCTTT	CASNVPGQKAFF
NA	NA	TRBV2	TRBJ1-5	15	TGTGCCAGCAGCAGATCCACAGGGAACAATCAGCCCCAGCATTTT	CASSRSTGNNQPQHF
NA	NA	TRBV29-1	TRBJ1-2	14	TGCAGCGCAAGCACAGGGCTAGCTAACTATGGCTACACCTTC	CSASTGLANYGYTF
NA	NA	TRBV9	TRBJ1-2	15	TGTGCCAGCAGCCCTTGGACAAGTACTAACTATGGCTACACCTTC	CASSPWTSTNYGYTF
NA	NA	TRBV6-6	TRBJ2-1	13	TGTGCCAGCAGCCTAACCAGGGGCGATGAGCAGTTCTTC	CASSLTRGDEQFF
TRBD1	NA	TRBV27	TRBJ2-1	15	TGTGCCAGCAGTTTCCTCTGGACAGGGGGCAATGAGCAGTTCTTC	CASSFLWTGGNEQFF
TRBD1	NA	TRBV7-2	TRBJ1-5	15	TGTGCCAGCAGCTTAGAGGGGGCCGGCAATCAGCCCCAGCATTTT	CASSLEGAGNQPQHF
TRBD2	NA	TRBV7-6	TRBJ2-7	11	TGTGCCAGCGGAGCGGGGCACGAGCAGTACTTC	CASGAGHEQYF
TRBD2	NA	TRBV11-3	TRBJ2-7	13	TGTGCCAGCAGCCCAGGGAGGGCTCACGAGCAGTACTTC	CASSPGRAHEQYF
TRBD1	NA	TRBV30	TRBJ1-6	21	TGTGCCTGGATGGGGACTACTCCCGCGGACAGGGGAAGGTCCTATAATTCACCCCTCCACTTT	CAWMGTTPADRGRSYNSPLHF
TRBD1	NA	TRBV5-1	TRBJ1-6	15	TGCGCCAGCAGCGGACAGGACAGGGGATTCGCACCCCTCCACTTT	CASSGQDRGFAPLHF
NA	NA	TRBV4-1	TRBJ2-3	17	TGCGCCAGCAGCCGTACAGGGAAAGGTACGAGCACAGATACGCAGTATTTT	CASSRTGKGTSTDTQYF
NA	NA	TRBV7-3	TRBJ2-2	14	TGTGCCAGCAGCTTACAGATAAACACCGGGGAGCTGTTTTTT	CASSLQINTGELFF
NA	NA	TRBV4-1	TRBJ1-5	17	TGCGCCAGCAGCCAAGGAGGGACACAGATCTCCCGGAGGCCCCAGCATTTT	CASSQGGTQISRRPQHF
NA	NA	TRBV6-1	TRBJ1-2	15	TGTGCCAGCAGTGAGGGGGGGACGGAGCTATATGGCTACACCTTC	CASSEGGTELYGYTF
TRBD1	NA	TRBV5-1	TRBJ1-4	15	TGCGTCAGCAGCCAAAAGACAGGGGGCAACGAAAAACTGTTTTTT	CVSSQKTGGNEKLFF
NA	NA	TRBV5-1	TRBJ2-7	13	TGCGCCAGCAGCTTGGCCCGGGGCTACGAGCAGTACTTC	CASSLARGYEQYF
NA	NA	TRBV5-1	TRBJ2-7	14	TGCGCCAGCCGCGTCGGGGGAAGAGACTACGAGCAGTACTTC	CASRVGGRDYEQYF
TRBD1	NA	TRBV5-6	TRBJ2-7	14	TGTGCCAGCAGCGTGGGGGACAGTTTCTACGAGCAGTACTTC	CASSVGDSFYEQYF
NA	NA	TRBV6-5	TRBJ1-1	11	TGTGCCACGGGGGGCGACACTGAAGCTTTCTTT	CATGGDTEAFF
TRBD2	NA	TRBV2	TRBJ2-7	14	TGTGCCAGCAATCGGGGGGGAGACTTCTACGAGCAGTACTTC	CASNRGGDFYEQYF
TRBD2	NA	TRBV27	TRBJ2-2	18	TGTGCCAGCAGTTCCCACGGCCTAGCGGGGGGGAACACCGGGGAGCTGTTTTTT	CASSSHGLAGGNTGELFF
TRBD1	NA	TRBV27	TRBJ1-2	15	TGTGCCAGCAGTTTATCTTATCAGGGGGCATATGGCTACACCTTC	CASSLSYQGAYGYTF
TRBD1	NA	TRBV27	TRBJ1-1	17	TGTGCCAGCAGTCGGTCCCGGGACAGGGCAGAAGGGACTGAAGCTTTCTTT	CASSRSRDRAEGTEAFF
TRBD1	NA	TRBV5-1	TRBJ2-2	16	TGCGCCAGCAGCTGGGCAGGGGGCGCGAGCACCGGGGAGCTGTTTTTT	CASSWAGGASTGELFF
NA	NA	TRBV29-1	TRBJ1-2	11	TGCAGCGTTCGGGGTAACTATGGCTACACCTTC	CSVRGNYGYTF
TRBD1	NA	TRBV27	TRBJ1-1	14	TGTGCCAGCAGAACCCCAGGGGGAAATACTGAAGCTTTCTTT	CASRTPGGNTEAFF
NA	NA	TRBV9	TRBJ1-2	14	TGTGCCAGCAGCCGTTTGACAGAAACCTATGGCTACACCTTC	CASSRLTETYGYTF
TRBD2	NA	TRBV5-1	TRBJ2-3	15	TGCGCCAGCAGCCCCCCGGAAGCGGGGCCAGATATGCAGTATTTT	CASSPPEAGPDMQYF
NA	NA	TRBV28	TRBJ2-3	10	TGTGCCATCCTCGGGGATACGCAGTATTTT	CAILGDTQYF
NA	NA	TRBV19	TRBJ1-1	12	TGTGCCAGTAGGATGGACAGAACTGAAGCTTTCTTT	CASRMDRTEAFF
NA	NA	TRBV29-1	TRBJ1-1	15	TGCAGCGTTGAGGGGCTGCCACCCTCTTTTTTCGAAGCTTTCTTT	CSVEGLPPSFFEAFF
TRBD1	NA	TRBV20-1	TRBJ2-7	11	TGCAGTGCTCGAAGAGGGGGCTCGGGGTACTTC	CSARRGGSGYF
TRBD1	NA	TRBV5-6	TRBJ1-4	15	TGTGCCAGCAGCAAAAGACAGGGTCGAGGAGAAAAACTGTTTTTT	CASSKRQGRGEKLFF
NA	NA	TRBV6-5	TRBJ2-3	14	TGTGCCAGCAGTCTTGACAGAAGCACAGATACGCAGTATTTT	CASSLDRSTDTQYF
NA	NA	TRBV30	TRBJ1-1	14	TGTGCCTGGAGTGTGTCAGTTTCTTACACTGAAGCTTTCTTT	CAWSVSVSYTEAFF
TRBD1	NA	TRBV28	TRBJ1-2	17	TGTGCCAGCACCTTAGTAAACCCGGGACAGGTGCCCTATGGCTACACCTTC	CASTLVNPGQVPYGYTF
NA	NA	TRBV21-1	TRBJ2-5	14	TGTGCCAGCGCTCGGGACAGCCTCAGGGAGACCCAGTACTTC	CASARDSLRETQYF
TRBD1	NA	TRBV2	TRBJ2-5	15	TGTGCCAGCAATCCGAACAGGGGTCTACAAGAGACCCAGTACTTC	CASNPNRGLQETQYF
NA	few	TRBV10-3	TRBJ1-3	11	TGTGCCATCAGTGGTCTCAACACCATATATTTT	CAISGLNTIYF
TRBD2	NA	TRBV7-2	TRBJ2-7	14	TGTGCCAGCAGCTTTAGCGGGACCCTTTACGAGCAGTACTTC	CASSFSGTLYEQYF
NA	NA	TRBV7-9	TRBJ2-1	12	TGTTCCAGCAGCTTCAGCTACAATGAGCAGTTCTTC	CSSSFSYNEQFF
NA	NA	TRBV19	TRBJ2-4	17	TGTGCCAGTAGTATAGTAGGGGGGGCTCTGGCCAAAAACATTCAGTACTTC	CASSIVGGALAKNIQYF
NA	once	TRBV29-1	TRBJ2-7	12	TGCAGCGTCTACAGGGAATCGTCCGAGCAGTACTTC	CSVYRESSEQYF
NA	NA	TRBV5-1	TRBJ2-7	13	TGCGCCAGCAGCTTGGGCCAGGCCAGAGAGCAGTACTTC	CASSLGQAREQYF
NA	NA	TRBV4-2	TRBJ1-6	15	TGTGCCAGCAGCCAAGAAATACAGGGCCCCTCACCCCTCCACTTT	CASSQEIQGPSPLHF
NA	NA	TRBV7-9	TRBJ2-7	13	TGTGCCAGCAGACCAGTTTCTAGCGACGAGCAGTACTTC	CASRPVSSDEQYF
NA	NA	TRBV6-1	TRBJ1-1	15	TGTGCCAGCAGAGCCGGGGCAGGGGAGAACACTGAAGCTTTCTTT	CASRAGAGENTEAFF
NA	NA	TRBV30	TRBJ1-1	15	TGTGCCTGGTCCTTGGCCCAGATCATGAACACTGAAGCTTTCTTT	CAWSLAQIMNTEAFF
NA	NA	TRBV30	TRBJ1-1	11	TGTGCCTGGAGTTTGGGGGGGGAAGGTTTCTTT	CAWSLGGEGFF
NA	NA	TRBV7-9	TRBJ1-1	11	TGTACCAGCAGCCTAAGGGGGGAAGCTTTCTTT	CTSSLRGEAFF
NA	NA	TRBV6-5	TRBJ1-5	13	TGTGCCAGCAGACCATTACACAATCAGCCCCAGCATTTT	CASRPLHNQPQHF